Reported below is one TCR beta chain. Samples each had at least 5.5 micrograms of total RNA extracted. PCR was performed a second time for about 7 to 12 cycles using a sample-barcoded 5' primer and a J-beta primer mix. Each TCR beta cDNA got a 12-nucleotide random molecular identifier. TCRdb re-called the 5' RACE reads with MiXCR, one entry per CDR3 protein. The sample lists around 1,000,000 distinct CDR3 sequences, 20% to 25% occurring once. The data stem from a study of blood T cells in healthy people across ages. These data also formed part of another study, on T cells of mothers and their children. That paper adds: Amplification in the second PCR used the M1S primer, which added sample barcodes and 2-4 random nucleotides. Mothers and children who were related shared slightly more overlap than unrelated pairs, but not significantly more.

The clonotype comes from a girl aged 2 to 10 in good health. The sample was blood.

CDR3 sequence reads: CASSVQGSPLHF. In DNA form, the CDR3 reads TGTGCCAGCAGCGTGCAGGGTTCACCCCTCCACTTT. This chain links TRBV9 with TRBJ1-6; weak D call: TRBD1 (5 bases). This CDR3 region has 12 residues. V gave up 2 bases and J gave up 9 bases, with 6 bases separating them. Germline V gives CDR1 SGDLS, CDR2 YYNGEE.